This T cell receptor beta chain derives from a study of OX40 agonist ivuxolimab in advanced cancers. Study summary: The study treated patients with ivuxolimab, an agonistic anti-OX40 (CD134) antibody. The study, taken as a whole, reports: The CD4+ and CD8+ T cells in the blood had expanded clonally by week 6 at 0.1 to 3.0 mg/kg. Among some nonresponders, normalized T-cell clonal expansion was also low.

The germline gives CDR1 SQVTM, CDR2 ANQGSEA. Germline trimming cut 4 bases from V and 5 bases from J; bases unmatched to any gene: 7. The CDR3 has 14 residues. Notes on this clone: Its antigen is not identified.

The assay was immunoSEQ multiplex PCR, and TCRdb's table has in-frame clones only and misses some. The sample shows 75,000 to 90,000 clones, 85% to 90% of them seen only once. The source is an adult with an advanced solid tumor such as melanoma, head and neck, liver or kidney cancer. The specimen was CD4+ or CD8+ T cells sorted from blood, collected in a trial of the OX40 agonist ivuxolimab. The V call is TRBV29-1, the J call TRBJ2-2; 7 nucleotides line up with TRBD2. The CDR3 loop is CSVGQPGGTGELFF. The CDR3, as DNA: TGCAGCGTTGGGCAGCCCGGGGGGACCGGGGAGCTGTTTTTT.